This TCR beta chain was identified during a study of early T cells in non-severe SARS-CoV-2 infection listed by TCRdb under 2021. Concerning the study at large: Because TCR sequencing was done on bulk RNA from unsorted whole blood, the alpha and beta chains could not be paired. Paper-wide results and their limitations: VDJdb matching was skewed toward anti-spike CD8 responses and likely underestimated virus-specific expansions by missing private and CD4 specificities.

This clonotype was observed at least ten times. Its recognized antigen is unknown. Base-call qualities are not available, and no considerably larger clone is one nucleotide away. A case-control design nested within a healthcare worker cohort in London, UK, was used, with weekly nasopharyngeal swab PCR tests and blood sampling performed. Healthcare workers were recruited during the week of the UK lockdown, between 23 and 31 March 2020, and followed weekly for up to about 15 weeks. V is shortened by 5 bases, J by 7 bases, and the region joining them spans 9 bases. The germline V gene supplies CDR1 SGHTA and CDR2 FQGNSA. Including cysteine and phenylalanine, the CDR3 has 11 amino acids. Only CDR3 DNA is held: 33 bases, read in frame from base 1. Libraries were constructed by 5' RACE. The run used a NextSeq 500. To correct for sequencing error and PCR bias, the TCR library protocol tagged individual cDNA molecules with unique molecular identifiers. Both TCR alpha and beta chains were sequenced, and tight co-correlation was observed between alpha and beta sequence abundances in each sample. Turning to the authors' computational methods: V gene, J gene and CDR3 annotation of TCR sequences was performed with Decombinator V4. Expanded TCRs were defined as changing significantly between any two time points under a Poisson model with p below 0.0001. TCR abundances were normalised to the total number of TCRs sequenced per sample and expressed as counts per million. MAIT TCRs were defined by TRAV1-2 paired with TRAJ12, TRAJ20 or TRAJ33, and iNKT TCRs by TRAV10 paired with TRAJ18. VDJdb, accessed 1 November 2021, was searched for CMV, EBV and SARS-CoV-2 annotated TCRs, with TCRs annotated for multiple antigens excluded. In TCRdb, the public reads were trimmed at Q25 with fastp and aligned with MiXCR, with productive beta chains retained. Here each entry gathers all rows of one CDR3 protein and keeps the most common genes and DNA. The V and J calls shown here were made by TCRdb, not taken from the authors' results. The sample data list tens of thousands of distinct CDR3 sequences, and over 9% of these were observed just once. About 1.6% of the sample lies in the top ten.

The chain is made from TRBV7-2 and TRBJ2-7, with TRBD2 tentatively as D gene (5 bases match). What was sequenced was whole blood. The clonotype originates from an adult who was a healthcare worker with PCR-confirmed SARS-CoV-2 infection or an uninfected control (not recorded which). The sequenced DNA is TGTGCCAGCAGCACCCGGAGGGAGCAGTACTTC. Its protein is CASSTRREQYF.